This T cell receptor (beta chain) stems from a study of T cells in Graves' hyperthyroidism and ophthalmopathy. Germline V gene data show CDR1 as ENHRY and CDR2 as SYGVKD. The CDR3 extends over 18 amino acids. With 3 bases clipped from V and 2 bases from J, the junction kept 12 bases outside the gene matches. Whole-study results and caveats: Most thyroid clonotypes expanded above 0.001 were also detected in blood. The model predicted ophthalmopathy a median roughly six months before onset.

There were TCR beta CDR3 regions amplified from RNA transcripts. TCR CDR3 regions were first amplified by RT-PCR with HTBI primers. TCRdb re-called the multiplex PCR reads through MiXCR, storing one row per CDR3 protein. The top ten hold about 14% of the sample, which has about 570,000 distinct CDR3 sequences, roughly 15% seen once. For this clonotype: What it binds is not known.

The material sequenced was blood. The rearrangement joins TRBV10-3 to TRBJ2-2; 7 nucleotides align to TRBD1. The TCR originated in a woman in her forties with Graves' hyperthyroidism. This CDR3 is CAISDNSVRDRNTGELFF. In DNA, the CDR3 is TGTGCCATCAGTGATAATTCAGTGAGGGACAGAAACACCGGGGAGCTGTTTTTT.